Presented here are 21 T cell receptor beta chains from one specimen sequenced in a study of blood T cells in healthy people across ages. Then a second PCR, running roughly 7 to 11 cycles, was carried out with a sample-barcoded 5' primer and a J-beta primer mix. TCRdb passed the 5' RACE reads through MiXCR, listing each CDR3 protein once. Among fewer than 800,000 distinct CDR3 sequences listed, 45% to 50% were seen once. Sequencing input: blood. The source is a woman between 55 and 75 years old in good health.

This chain connects TRBV7-3 to TRBJ2-5, with 11 bases identical to TRBD2. Trimming took 5 bases from V and 3 from J; bases not matched to a gene: 5. The length of the CDR3 is 15 residues. Germline CDR1 is SGHTA and CDR2 is FQGTGA. CDR3 nucleotides: TGTGCCAGCAGCCATAGCGGGAGGGCGGAAGAGACCCAGTACTTC. As protein: CASSHSGRAEETQYF.

The rearrangement links TRBV19 to TRBJ1-2; D remains unclear. In germline, CDR1 is LNHDA, CDR2 SQIVND (reference sequence). The CDR3 loop spans 12 amino acids. The ends were cut back, 5 bases at V and 8 bases at J, with 12 bases in the middle. The CDR3 DNA follows: TGTGCCAGTAGTCTCGGGGTTGGCGGCTACACCTTC. Its protein is CASSLGVGGYTF. The complete variable domain, with remaining parts taken from reference TRBV19 and TRBJ1-2, reads DGGITQSPKYLFRKEGQNVTLSCEQNLNHDAMYWYRQDPGQGLRLIYYSQIVNDFQKGDIAEGYSVSREKKESFPLTVTSAQKNPTAFYLCASSLGVGGYTFGSGTRLTVV.

Ten or more counts support this clonotype. The chain recombines TRBV20-1 with TRBJ2-5; 12 positions match TRBD2. Germline CDR1 reads DFQATT; CDR2 reads SNEGSKA (reference sequence). Trimming removed 5 bases from V and 1 base from J; junction bases left unmatched: 5. This CDR3 has 15 amino acids. Here the CDR3 DNA reads TGCAGTGCTGGAAAGACTAGCGGGAGCCAAGAGACCCAGTACTTC. Its translation: CSAGKTSGSQETQYF.

With respect to this clonotype: Being one base from a much bigger clone, this may be a read error. V gene TRBV6-5 combines with J gene TRBJ1-4; 7 bases are a match to TRBD1. The CDR3 runs to 15 residues. The J segment lost 7 bases and the V segment lost 2 bases, leaving 7 bases of the junction unmatched. Germline V gives CDR1 MNHEY, CDR2 SVGAGI. CDR3: CASSYANRGLEKLFF. The CDR3 bases are TGTGCCAGCAGTTACGCGAATAGGGGGCTTGAAAAACTGTTTTTT.

The chain links TRBV27 to TRBJ2-7; 10 nucleotides align to TRBD2. Germline V CDR1 and CDR2: MNHEY, SMNVEV (reference sequence). Trimming took 3 bases from V and 3 from J; bases not matched to a gene: 5. There are 15 residues in the CDR3. CDR3 sequence reads: CASSFRLAGVYEQYF. The CDR3 nucleotides read TGTGCCAGCAGTTTTAGGCTAGCGGGAGTCTACGAGCAGTACTTC.

Points on this clonotype: The junction departs from the called germline gene at one end, perhaps through a read error. The chain uses TRBV30 and TRBJ2-1; weak D call: TRBD2 (5 bases). Looked up from germline, CDR1 is GTSNPN and CDR2 is SVGIG (reference sequence). This CDR3 spans 15 amino acids. CDR3 DNA sequence: TGTGCCGGGAGTCTAGGAGCCGGACCATCCGATGAGCAGTTCTTC. Amino acids: CAGSLGAGPSDEQFF.

The chain carries TRBV12-3 or TRBV12-4 and TRBJ2-4; a weak D match, TRBD1 (5 bases). CDR3 length equals 16 residues. The V end was cut by 2 bases, the J end by 6 bases, with 17 bases between. This CDR3 reads CASSLLRTTLPNIQYF. The CDR3 DNA reads TGTGCCAGCAGTTTATTAAGGACAACCCTACCAAACATTCAGTACTTC.

This clonotype was seen just once. The V gene is TRBV29-1, the J gene TRBJ2-1, with a tentative D call TRBD2 (5 bases). TRBJ2-7 matches the DNA end more closely, so the J call is doubtful. CDR1 is SQVTM and CDR2 is ANQGSEA in the germline V gene. CDR3 length equals 13 residues. The chain's CDR3 is CSSTRYSYNEQYF. DNA of the CDR3: TGCAGCTCTACTAGGTACTCCTACAATGAGCAGTACTTC.

The chain joins TRBV7-9 to TRBJ1-4; D unresolved. Germline V CDR1 and CDR2: SEHNR, FQNEAQ (reference sequence). V was clipped by 5 bases and J by 5 bases, with 12 bases between them. The CDR3 has 14 amino acids. The CDR3 coding sequence is TGTGCCAGCAGCCCCTGGGCCTCGAATGAAAAACTGTTTTTT. Protein: CASSPWASNEKLFF.

V gene TRBV10-3 combines with J gene TRBJ2-7, with 7 bases identical to TRBD1. After removal of 3 bases from V and 7 bases from J, the junction contained 3 bases not matched to a gene. Germline CDR1 and CDR2: ENHRY and SYGVKD. The CDR3 extends over 12 amino acids. The CDR3 reads CAISEMGQEQYF. In DNA form, the CDR3 reads TGTGCCATCAGTGAAATGGGACAGGAGCAGTACTTC.

This clonotype was seen more than once but under ten times. The V gene is TRBV7-8, the J gene TRBJ2-5; D is possibly TRBD1 (5 bases). Germline loops: CDR1 SGHVS, CDR2 FQNEAQ. The V and J ends lost 3 bases and 4 bases respectively, with 15 bases between them. The CDR3 sequence is 15 residues long. The CDR3 nucleotides are TGTGCCAGCAGCTTCAGGGATGAGCGAATAGAGACCCAGTACTTC. It specifies CASSFRDERIETQYF.

V and J are TRBV29-1 and TRBJ2-4; no firm D call. The CDR3 has 12 amino acids. CDR1 and CDR2 (germline): SQVTM, ANQGSEA. V dropped 4 bases and J dropped 4 bases, with 8 bases sitting between them. The CDR3 nucleotides read TGCAGCGTTGTGATAGGGAAAAACATTCAGTACTTC. This gives the protein CSVVIGKNIQYF.

The rearrangement links TRBV7-9 to TRBJ2-3; no firm D call. The V end lost 1 base, the J end lost 0 bases, and 11 bases lay between the germline ends. The CDR3 has 16 amino acids. Germline CDR1 reads SEHNR; CDR2 reads FQNEAQ (reference sequence). The CDR3 bases are TGTGCCAGCAGCTTAGTATTCTCCGCGAGCACAGATACGCAGTATTTT. It specifies CASSLVFSASTDTQYF.

The chain has TRBV24-1 and TRBJ2-1; 10 nucleotides align to TRBD2. Unmatched junction bases numbered 3, after V lost 3 bases and J lost 5 bases. The CDR3 loop spans 15 amino acids. The germline gives CDR1 KGHDR, CDR2 SFDVKD. The CDR3 reads CATSDAGLADNEQFF. The CDR3 DNA reads as TGTGCCACCAGTGATGCAGGACTAGCGGACAATGAGCAGTTCTTC.

On this clonotype: A much larger clone differs by one base, so this may be a read error. The chain carries TRBV27 and TRBJ2-5; 7 bases fit TRBD1. The junction had 4 bases not matched to a gene; V was cut back by 6 bases and J by 3 bases. This CDR3 spans 13 amino acids. CDR1 MNHEY and CDR2 SMNVEV come from the germline V gene (reference sequence). The CDR3 DNA reads as TGTGCCAGCAGCACGGGACAGAAAGAGACCCAGTACTTC. This gives the protein CASSTGQKETQYF.

This clonotype was found a few times. V is TRBV7-2 and J is TRBJ2-3, with unresolved D. This CDR3 region has 12 residues. Trimming took off 5 bases at V and 5 bases at J, with 8 bases between the two ends. Per the germline V gene, CDR1 is SGHTA and CDR2 is FQGNSA. As DNA, the CDR3 is TGTGCCAGCAGCCGATTCCTAGATACGCAGTATTTT. It is translated as CASSRFLDTQYF.

This clonotype was counted only a few times. The chain links TRBV4-3 to TRBJ2-1; the D gene is possibly TRBD1 (5 bases). Germline V gene lookup returns CDR1 LGHNA and CDR2 YSLEER. This CDR3 is built from 16 residues. With 0 bases removed from V and 0 bases from J, the gap between germline ends came to 9 bases. CDR3 sequence (DNA): TGCGCCAGCAGCCAAGAATGGGGCTTCTCCTACAATGAGCAGTTCTTC. This translates into CASSQEWGFSYNEQFF.

The chain combines TRBV11-3 with TRBJ2-1; 7 positions agree with TRBD1. This CDR3 has 12 residues. Germline CDR1 and CDR2: SGHNT and YENEEA. With V trimmed by 5 bases and J by 8 bases, 3 bases remained unmatched. CDR3 DNA: TGTGCCAGCAGCCGGGACAGCTATGAGCAGTTCTTC. Translated, it gives CASSRDSYEQFF.

This clonotype was counted a few times. The chain's CDR3 is CASSLVAEYEQYF. The CDR3 DNA sequence: TGTGCCAGCAGCTTAGTGGCCGAATACGAGCAGTACTTC. This sequence joins TRBV7-2 and TRBJ2-7; no reliable D call. The V end lost 1 base, the J end lost 4 bases, and 8 bases lay between the germline ends. Germline CDR1 reads SGHTA; CDR2 reads FQGNSA. There are 13 residues in the CDR3.

V and J are TRBV6-2 or TRBV6-3 and TRBJ2-1; 7 nucleotides agree with TRBD1. The CDR3 runs to 15 residues. Trimming took 6 bases from V and 13 from J; bases not matched to a gene: 18. CDR1 is MNHEY and CDR2 is SVGEGT in the germline V gene. CDR3 residues: CASSLGQADGETQFF. The CDR3 bases are TGTGCCAGCAGCTTAGGACAGGCCGACGGAGAGACCCAGTTCTTC.

This chain uses TRBV28 with TRBJ2-5, with TRBD2 matching 7 bases. Germline V gene data show CDR1 as MDHEN and CDR2 as SYDVKM. V shed 3 bases, J shed 5 bases, and the junction held 9 bases outside the gene matches. The CDR3 sequence is 15 residues long. The CDR3 DNA follows: TGTGCCAGCAGTTTGGGGCGGGAGAGAGGTGAGACCCAGTACTTC. Its translation is CASSLGRERGETQYF.